This T cell receptor (beta chain) stems from a study of T cell responses to AZD1222 COVID-19 vaccine (dated by TCRdb to the early 2020s). Concerning the study at large: Because spike-specific TCR depth and breadth did not differ between the two schedules, AZD1222 recipients who got a second dose at roughly 4 weeks were pooled with those who got a second dose at roughly 12 weeks. A total of 230 to 250 trial participants underwent TCR sequencing, of whom 207 had received two doses of AZD1222 and about 26 had received two doses of the MenACWY control vaccine. Enrollment into the trials was organized by age into subgroups of 18-55, 56-69 and 70-plus years, and those subgroups contained about 160, 30 and 59 TCR-sequenced participants, respectively. General findings and caveats noted by the study authors: Vaccine-associated CD4 TCRs spanned the whole spike protein, with dominant responses in regions 160-218 and 743-854. Because no day 14 peak-response samples were available, repertoires were characterized only after the peak T cell response. Conclusions about previously exposed vaccinees are limited, since just 5 to 7 AZD1222 recipients were seropositive for SARS-CoV-2 at baseline. After two AZD1222 doses, spike-specific TCR breadth and depth were significantly higher than at day 0 and than in MenACWY recipients. The 56-69-year group was small, and its depth increase did not reach significance, likely because of low power. Nearly half of unique spike-specific TCRs reportedly recognized epitopes outside regions mutated in the B.1.351 and B.1.1.7 variants. Most participants were white British and females outnumbered males, and the authors suggested that clonal diversity may have been underestimated.

Per the publication, the time point label means: baseline before first vaccination. The vaccinee samples were drawn from two UK trials, COV001 and COV002, one of which was a single-blind randomized controlled phase 2/3 trial testing AZD1222 (ChAdOx1 nCoV-19) in healthy adults. Trial participant PBMC samples were collected at day 0 and day 28 after the second dose for TCRbeta chain sequencing. Spanning cysteine to phenylalanine, the CDR3 consists of 13 amino acids. The CDR3 DNA has 39 bases and is translated from base 1. The germline V gene (reference sequence) gives CDR1 as SGHKS and CDR2 as YYEKEE. V is shortened by 1 base, J by 6 bases, and the region joining them spans 10 bases. Remarks on this clone: The target of this receptor is not known. Base quality data are lacking; no much larger clone is found one base away.

The CDR3 regions of human TCRbeta chains were subjected to immunosequencing. In the original analysis: TCRs in the repertoires were compared against a reference library of SARS-CoV-2-specific TCRs that had been generated with the MIRA antigen-specificity platform. Breadth meant the fraction of unique TCRs that were SARS-CoV-2-associated, whereas depth meant the fraction of total T cells that were SARS-CoV-2-associated. Using the MIRA data, each spike-specific TCR was mapped to the spike region that the TCR reacts to and placed in a CD4 or CD8 class. Log10-transformed breadth and depth values were compared by one-way ANOVA with Sidak's multiple comparisons tests. TCRdb stores this immuneACCESS table with in-frame sequences only. Part of the clones is absent; in the studies checked, under half of the shortfall reflects unresolved V genes, and no reason is known for the rest. That table supplies the V and J calls and clone size; D and trimming were determined from the DNA. Across this sample there are 75,000 to 100,000 clones, with around 89% seen only once. Together, the top ten hold less than 3.5% of the sample.

This receptor was taken from an adult in good health. Material: peripheral blood, obtained on day 0 of AZD1222 vaccination. Here the chain combines TRBV5-5 and TRBJ1-1; 5 matching bases give a weak D call of TRBD1. CDR3 loop: CASSLTGSSEAFF. The bases are TGTGCCAGCAGCTTGACAGGTTCATCTGAAGCTTTCTTT. The CDR3, completed at both ends by the reference TRBV5-5 and TRBJ1-1 genes, gives the full variable domain DAGVTQSPTHLIKTRGQQVTLRCSPISGHKSVSWYQQVLGQGPQFIFQYYEKEERGRGNFPDRFSARQFPNYSSELNVNALLLGDSALYLCASSLTGSSEAFFGQGTRLTVV.